Listed here are 29 T cell receptor beta chains from one sample, sequenced in a study of low-dose radiotherapy and immunotherapy resistance in tumors. With TRAV- and TRBV-specific primers, first-strand cDNA was made, covering the alpha and beta chains. A roughly 19-cycle PCR with a constant-region primer and V-primer adapter amplified TCRs. TCRdb redid the calling of the reads with MiXCR, one entry per CDR3 protein. In the table there are approximately 11,000 distinct CDR3 sequences, approximately 55% of which are singletons. All receptors come from a human donor with advanced metastatic prostate, ovarian, gallbladder or colorectal cancer (not recorded which). This table probably holds off-target reads from a library built for another chain.

This clonotype appeared a few times. CDR3 in amino acids: CASSGDSRLEQYF. The CDR3 region has the DNA TGTGCCAGCAGTGGGGACTCCCGTCTCGAGCAGTACTTC. The chain carries TRBV2 and TRBJ2-7; tentatively, D is TRBD2 (6 bases). Germline assignment: CDR1 SNHLY and CDR2 FYNNEI. V was cut by 4 bases and J by 6 bases, with 13 bases left in between. The CDR3 spans 13 residues.

This clonotype was recorded once. The chain uses TRBV29-1 and TRBJ1-1; no definite D call. The germline V and J ends were trimmed by 7 bases and 0 bases, with 15 bases remaining between them. Germline CDR1 is SQVTM and CDR2 is ANQGSEA. The CDR3 runs 14 residues. The CDR3 nucleotides are TGCAGCGCGGGATGGCAGAGTATGAACACTGAAGCTTTCTTT. Translation: CSAGWQSMNTEAFF. The whole variable domain, filled in from reference TRBV29-1 and TRBJ1-1, reads SAVISQKPSRDICQRGTSLTIQCQVDSQVTMMFWYRQQPGQSLTLIATANQGSEATYESGFVIDKFPISRPNLTFSTLTVSNMSPEDSSIYLCSAGWQSMNTEAFFGQGTRLTVV.

As DNA, the CDR3 is TGTGCCAGCAGCTTGGGAGGCAGGTCGGGGGCCTCACGTACGCAGTATTTT. Translating it yields CASSLGGRSGASRTQYF. The chain is built from TRBV5-4 and TRBJ2-3; tentatively, D is TRBD1 or TRBD2 (6 bases each). Germline assignment: CDR1 SGHNT and CDR2 YYREEE (reference sequence). The ends were cut back, 0 bases at V and 8 bases at J, with 22 bases in the middle. This CDR3 has 17 amino acids.

This clonotype was detected a few times. V is TRBV6-2 or TRBV6-3 and J is TRBJ1-1; D ambiguous. The CDR3 covers 11 residues. The V gene's germline CDR1 is MNHEY and CDR2 SVGEGT. V lost 5 bases to trimming and J lost 7 bases, with 8 bases between them. The CDR3 protein is CASSRWDEAFF. The DNA of the CDR3 is TGTGCCAGCAGTAGGTGGGATGAAGCTTTCTTT.

This clonotype was found a few times. The V call is TRBV9, the J call TRBJ1-2; 7 bases are a match to TRBD1. Trimming cost V 0 bases and J 4 bases; bases outside gene matches: 6. Germline V gene data show CDR1 as SGDLS and CDR2 as YYNGEE. This CDR3 is built from 15 residues. The chain's CDR3 is CASSVGGGGGYGYTF. CDR3 sequence (DNA): TGTGCCAGCAGCGTAGGAGGGGGCGGTGGCTATGGCTACACCTTC.

The DNA of the CDR3 is TGCAGCGTCGCACATAAGAACACCGGGGAGCTGTTTTTT. Protein: CSVAHKNTGELFF. V gene TRBV29-1 combines with J gene TRBJ2-2; D is unresolved. CDR1 and CDR2 (germline): SQVTM, ANQGSEA. The CDR3 extends over 13 amino acids. The V gene lost 6 bases and the J gene lost 1 base, with 9 bases spanning the gap.

This clonotype is large (0.1 to 1%). The chain couples TRBV15 to TRBJ2-4; D could derive from TRBD1 or TRBD2 (5 bases each). The CDR3 sequence is 17 residues long. V was trimmed by 3 bases and J by 0 bases, leaving 15 bases between them. CDR1 LNHNV and CDR2 YYDKDF come from the germline V gene (reference sequence). The CDR3 loop is CATSSHLGAIAKNIQYF. The CDR3 region has the DNA TGTGCCACCAGCAGCCACCTCGGGGCTATAGCCAAAAACATTCAGTACTTC.

The gene calls are TRBV19 and TRBJ2-2; 7 bases align to TRBD1. In germline, CDR1 is LNHDA, CDR2 SQIVND (reference sequence). This CDR3 has 15 amino acids. The V segment lost 7 bases and the J segment 3 bases; nucleotides outside the gene matches: 8. The CDR3 reads CASKPGQRDTGELFF. The CDR3 nucleotides are TGTGCCAGTAAACCGGGACAGAGAGACACCGGGGAGCTGTTTTTT.

The chain recombines TRBV10-3 with TRBJ2-1; D tentatively reads TRBD1 or TRBD2 (6 bases each). Trimming pared 3 bases from V and 2 bases from J, leaving 11 bases between. The CDR3 contains 15 residues. The germline V gene has CDR1 ENHRY and CDR2 SYGVKD. The CDR3 nucleotides are TGTGCCATCAGTGACGTCGGGGGCGCCTACAATGAGCAGTTCTTC. This sequence encodes CAISDVGGAYNEQFF.

This clonotype was counted between two and nine times. The chain carries TRBV6-6 and TRBJ1-5, with 7 positions matching TRBD1. This CDR3 has 14 residues. Trimming cost V 5 bases and J 2 bases; bases outside gene matches: 3. The germline CDR1 and CDR2 sequences are MNHNY and SVGAGI (reference sequence). The CDR3 coding sequence is TGTGCCAGCAGTCAAACAGGGGGCAATCAGCCCCAGCATTTT. It is translated as CASSQTGGNQPQHF.

The gene calls are TRBV29-1 and TRBJ2-3; no clear D. CDR1 and CDR2 from the germline V gene are SQVTM and ANQGSEA. Trimming left V 7 bases short and J 2 bases short, with 7 bases between. This CDR3 comprises 11 residues. The CDR3 DNA is TGCAGCGCCCCTACCACAGATACGCAGTATTTT. It is translated as CSAPTTDTQYF.

This clonotype has only a few counts. V and J are TRBV28 and TRBJ1-1; D may be TRBD1 (5 bases). Between the trimmed V and J ends, which lost 5 bases and 3 bases, there was a span of 13 bases. The CDR3 is made up of 14 amino acids. Germline V lookup: CDR1 MDHEN, CDR2 SYDVKM. CDR3 in amino acids: CASSAPGRYTEAFF. The CDR3 DNA reads TGTGCCAGCAGTGCCCCAGGGAGGTACACTGAAGCTTTCTTT.

The CDR3 sequence: CSVGRGRAGELFF. For the CDR3, the DNA is TGCAGCGTTGGCCGGGGAAGGGCCGGGGAGCTGTTTTTT. This chain joins TRBV29-1 and TRBJ2-2, with TRBD2 as a possible D gene (5 bases). The CDR3 sequence is 13 residues long. Between the trimmed V and J ends, which lost 4 bases and 6 bases, there was a span of 12 bases. CDR1 is SQVTM, CDR2 ANQGSEA, per germline.

V gene TRBV7-6 combines with J gene TRBJ2-3; no firm D call. V was trimmed by 2 bases and J by 0 bases, leaving 6 bases between them. Germline V lookup: CDR1 SGHVS, CDR2 FNYEAQ. This CDR3 region has 14 residues. CDR3 nucleotide sequence: TGTGCCAGCAGCTTACAGAAGAGCACAGATACGCAGTATTTT. This sequence encodes CASSLQKSTDTQYF.

The J gene is TRBJ1-5, the V gene TRBV20-1; D unresolved. Looked up from germline, CDR1 is DFQATT and CDR2 is SNEGSKA (reference sequence). This CDR3 has 15 amino acids. V dropped 0 bases and J dropped 2 bases, with 11 bases sitting between them. CDR3 amino acids: CSARDYRVGNQPQHF. The CDR3 bases are TGCAGTGCTAGAGATTACCGGGTGGGCAATCAGCCCCAGCATTTT.

The chain employs TRBV5-3 and TRBJ2-1; TRBD1 aligns across 9 bases. TRBV5-3 is recorded as an ORF, its role being uncertain. V lost 8 bases and J lost 2; bases outside the gene matches: 8. CDR3 length: 15 residues. Written as DNA, the CDR3 is TGTGCCAGCAGTGGTGGGACAGGGACCTACAATGAGCAGTTCTTC. Its protein product is CASSGGTGTYNEQFF.

This clonotype was counted between two and nine times. Relative to the germline gene, one junction end is altered; a read error may explain this. V gene TRBV5-1 combines with J gene TRBJ1-1; D is unresolved. The CDR3 has 11 amino acids. CDR1 is SGHRS, CDR2 YFSETQ, per germline. The CDR3 spells CASGQSSGELF. The CDR3 bases are TGCGCCAGCGGCCAATCGAGCGGCGAACTCTTT.

The chain recombines TRBV24-1 with TRBJ2-1; TRBD2 is a possible D gene (6 bases). The V end was cut by 2 bases, the J end by 10 bases, with 11 bases between. The CDR3 is 13 amino acids. The V gene's germline CDR1 is KGHDR and CDR2 SFDVKD. In nucleotides, the CDR3 is TGTGCCACCAGTGATTGGGAGGAGTCGGAGCAGTTCTTC. Its translation is CATSDWEESEQFF.

J is TRBJ2-7 and V is TRBV18; TRBD2 is a possible D gene (5 bases). This CDR3 comprises 13 residues. Germline V gene lookup returns CDR1 KGHSH and CDR2 LQKENI. V lost 5 bases and J lost 0, with 8 bases in between. CDR3 bases: TGTGCCAGCTCATATGGGAGCTCCTACGAGCAGTACTTC. Encoded protein: CASSYGSSYEQYF.

The chain has TRBV12-3 or TRBV12-4 and TRBJ1-2; D is perhaps TRBD1 (6 bases). V was pared by 7 bases and J by 7 bases, with 16 bases between. The CDR3 consists of 13 residues. The CDR3 loop reads CASTLGGAVGYTF. As DNA, the CDR3 is TGTGCCAGCACCTTGGGGGGGGCGGTTGGCTACACCTTC.

A note on this clonotype: Germline is not matched at one junction end, which may reflect a read error. This rearrangement joins TRBV5-4 to TRBJ2-1, with 14 bases that match TRBD2. Per germline, CDR1 SGHNT and CDR2 YYREEE (reference sequence). The CDR3 covers 15 residues. This chain's CDR3 is CSSRAGLAGVNEQFF. Written as DNA, the CDR3 is TGTTCCAGCAGGGCGGGACTAGCGGGAGTCAATGAGCAGTTCTTC.

The genes are TRBV2 and TRBJ2-1, with TRBD1 as a possible D gene (7 bases). The V end lost 6 bases, the J end lost 10 bases, and 13 bases lay between the germline ends. Per the germline V gene, CDR1 is SNHLY and CDR2 is FYNNEI. CDR3 length: 12 residues. The CDR3 loop reads CASSGSGGEQFF. The CDR3 DNA is TGTGCCAGCAGCGGGTCAGGGGGGGAGCAGTTCTTC.

The chain joins TRBV4-1 to TRBJ2-3; no clear D. The CDR3 extends over 14 amino acids. The V end lost 4 bases, the J end lost 6 bases, and 14 bases lay between the germline ends. Germline CDR1 is MGHRA and CDR2 is YSYEKL. CDR3 bases: TGCGCCAGCAGCCTTCGTGGGATGGGGGATACGCAGTATTTT. Its protein product is CASSLRGMGDTQYF.

This chain uses TRBV14 with TRBJ2-1; D is possibly TRBD1 (5 bases). Trimming took 2 bases from V and 5 from J, leaving 16 bases between them. Looked up from germline, CDR1 is SGHDN and CDR2 is FVKESK. The CDR3 length is 16 residues. The CDR3 DNA follows: TGTGCCAGCAGCCAACTTAGATTATCGGACAACAATGAGCAGTTCTTC. Encoded protein: CASSQLRLSDNNEQFF.

This clonotype was counted only a few times. J is TRBJ2-1 and V is TRBV5-1; D gene uncertain. The CDR3 spans 11 residues. Trimming took 1 base from V and 6 from J, leaving 2 bases between them. CDR1 and CDR2 from the germline V gene are SGHRS and YFSETQ. The CDR3 sequence: CASSLINEQFF. DNA of the CDR3: TGCGCCAGCAGCTTGATCAATGAGCAGTTCTTC.

This clonotype was recorded a few times. The V gene is TRBV7-6, the J gene TRBJ2-2; TRBD1 might be the D (5 bases). V was trimmed by 2 bases and J by 6 bases, leaving 13 bases between them. The CDR3 is 15 amino acids. Per germline, CDR1 SGHVS and CDR2 FNYEAQ. This CDR3 reads CASSLWGSQAGELFF. The CDR3 region has the DNA TGTGCCAGCAGCTTATGGGGCAGTCAGGCCGGGGAGCTGTTTTTT.

This clonotype has more than one count but fewer than ten. The genes are TRBV5-6 and TRBJ1-1; no clear D. From germline, CDR1 is SGHDT and CDR2 YYEEEE. There are 11 residues in the CDR3. V was shortened by 0 bases and J by 8 bases, with 5 bases between the two germline ends. The CDR3, as DNA: TGTGCCAGCAGCTTGGCCGCGGAAGCTTTCTTT. It codes for CASSLAAEAFF.

The chain employs TRBV13 and TRBJ2-5, with D possibly matching TRBD2 (5 bases). V was shortened by 5 bases and J by 5 bases, with 18 bases between the two germline ends. This CDR3 has 15 amino acids. Looked up from germline, CDR1 is PRHDT and CDR2 is FYEKMQ (reference sequence). In DNA form, the CDR3 reads TGTGCCAGCAGCCGCGGGTCCGCGAACGGGGAGACCCAGTACTTC. Its translation is CASSRGSANGETQYF.

This chain joins TRBV2 and TRBJ2-6; D unclear. The CDR3 spans 13 residues. The germline V gene encodes CDR1 SNHLY and CDR2 FYNNEI. V shed 6 bases and J shed 0 bases, with 3 bases lying between them. The CDR3 region has the DNA TGTGCCAGCAGGGACTCTGGGGCCAACGTCCTGACTTTC. This translates into CASRDSGANVLTF.